This T cell receptor beta chain was identified during a study of T cell responses to AZD1222 COVID-19 vaccine (dated by TCRdb to 2020 to 2023). About the full investigation: A total of 233 trial participants underwent TCR sequencing, of whom about 210 received two doses of AZD1222 and 26 received two doses of the MenACWY control vaccine. Enrollment into the trials was organized by age into subgroups of 18-55, 56-69 and 70-plus years, and those subgroups contained about 160, 30 and 59 TCR-sequenced participants, respectively.

Worth noting for this clone: Its antigen is still unknown. No per-base quality is available; no much larger clone lies one base away.

Points the paper makes about the study in general: A significant rise in spike-specific TCR breadth and depth was observed after two AZD1222 doses relative to day 0 and relative to MenACWY recipients. Only six or seven AZD1222 recipients were SARS-CoV-2 seropositive at baseline, limiting conclusions about previously exposed vaccinees. Because no day 14 peak-response samples were available, repertoires were characterized only after the peak T cell response. Reportedly, close to half of the unique spike-specific TCRs recognized epitopes lying outside the regions that are mutated in the B.1.351 and B.1.1.7 variants. Participants were mostly white British, with more females than males. The authors suggested clonal diversity may have been underestimated. In the small 56-69-year group, the increase in depth fell short of significance, most likely because of low power. The whole spike protein was spanned by vaccine-associated CD4 TCRs, and dominant responses were seen in regions 160-218 and 743-854.

The CDR3 regions of human TCRbeta chains were subjected to immunosequencing. As for the original processing: TCRs in the repertoires were compared against a reference library of SARS-CoV-2-specific TCRs that had been generated with the MIRA antigen-specificity platform. Breadth was defined as the fraction of unique TCRs that were SARS-CoV-2-associated. Depth was defined as the fraction of total T cells that were SARS-CoV-2-associated. Using the MIRA data, each spike-specific TCR was mapped to the spike region that the TCR reacts to and placed in a CD4 or CD8 class. Log10-transformed breadth and depth values were compared by one-way ANOVA with Sidak's multiple comparisons tests. TCRdb stores this immuneACCESS table with in-frame sequences only. Part of the clones is absent; in the studies checked, under half of the shortfall reflects unresolved V genes, and no reason is known for the rest. V, J and clone size are those of that table, while D and trimming were read from the DNA. The sample table shows 100,000 to 150,000 clones, and roughly 82% are seen once. The top ten constitute about 26% of the sample.

The sample's time point label is to be understood as: about 28 days (+/-7) after the second vaccine dose. AZD1222 recipients with second doses at about 4 weeks or about 12 weeks were pooled, because spike-specific TCR depth and breadth did not differ between schedules. Vaccinee samples were obtained from the UK trials COV001 and COV002, which included a single-blind randomized controlled phase 2/3 trial of AZD1222 (ChAdOx1 nCoV-19) in healthy adults. Trial participant PBMC samples were collected at day 0 and day 28 after the second dose for TCRbeta chain sequencing. The CDR3 goes from the cysteine to the phenylalanine over 15 residues. Only the CDR3 DNA is retained, 45 bases long and in frame from the first base. The germline V gene encodes CDR1 SNHLY and CDR2 FYNNEI. Unmatched junction bases come to 5, with V trimmed by 5 bases and J by 0 bases.

The sequenced sample was peripheral blood, obtained 28 days after the second AZD1222 dose. The chain joins TRBV2 to TRBJ1-1; TRBD1 lines up with 8 middle nucleotides. This TCR was recovered from an adult who received the AZD1222 COVID-19 vaccine. CDR3 sequence: CASSTGQGMNTEAFF. The sequence in DNA is TGTGCCAGCAGTACTGGACAGGGCATGAACACTGAAGCTTTCTTT.